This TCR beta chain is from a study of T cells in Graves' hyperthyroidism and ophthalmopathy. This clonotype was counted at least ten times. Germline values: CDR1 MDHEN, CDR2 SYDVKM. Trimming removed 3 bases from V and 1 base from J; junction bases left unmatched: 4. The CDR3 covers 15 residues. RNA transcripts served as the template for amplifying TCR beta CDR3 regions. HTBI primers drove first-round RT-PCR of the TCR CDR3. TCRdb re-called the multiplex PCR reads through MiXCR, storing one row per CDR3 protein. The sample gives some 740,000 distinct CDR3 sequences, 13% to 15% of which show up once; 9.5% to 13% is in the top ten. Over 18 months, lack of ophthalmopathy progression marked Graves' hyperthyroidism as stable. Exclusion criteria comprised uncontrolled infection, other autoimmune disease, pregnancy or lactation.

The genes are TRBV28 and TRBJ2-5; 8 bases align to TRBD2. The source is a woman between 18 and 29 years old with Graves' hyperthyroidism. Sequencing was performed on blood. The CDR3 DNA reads TGTGCCAGCAGTTTGTTCGGGAGGGCCCAAGAGACCCAGTACTTC. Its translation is CASSLFGRAQETQYF.